The T cell receptor beta chain under discussion was sequenced for a study of T cell repertoires in cytomegalovirus infection. Each CDR3 protein gets one entry after TCRdb re-called the reads with MiXCR. The sample includes about 740,000 distinct CDR3 sequences, about 33% seen only once; the top ten take 15% to 20%. This clonotype was counted ten times or more. Its specificity is not known. The germline V and J ends were trimmed by 1 base and 3 bases, with 12 bases remaining between them. In germline, CDR1 is SGHVS, CDR2 FNYEAQ. This CDR3 contains 15 residues. This receptor was identified in a human donor in good health (CMV status not recorded). Some clones in this sample may be carry-over from other donors' samples. The specimen comprised cultured PBMCs, sampled from culture after CMV antigen stimulation. The V and J genes are TRBV7-6 and TRBJ1-1, with D perhaps matching TRBD1 (6 bases). The DNA of the CDR3 is TGTGCCAGCAGCTTAGGGGACATAAGTTACACTGAAGCTTTCTTT. Residues: CASSLGDISYTEAFF.